These 21 T cell receptor beta chains were all obtained from the same sample, sequenced in a study of human T cells and chemical hapten exposure. Time point reported: patch test 1, 2 weeks after DPC sensitization. Treatment defined: therapeutic diphenylcyclopropenone sensitization with weekly scalp DPC. From the RACE reads, TCRdb called clonotypes with MiXCR, one entry per CDR3 protein. The sample yields nearly 350,000 distinct CDR3 sequences, around 7% seen once. The sample in question was whole blood, obtained in connection with sensitization to the hapten diphenylcyclopropenone (DPC). Receptors were obtained from a woman under 30 with alopecia areata. Some clones in this sample may be carry-over from other donors' samples.

V is TRBV6-5 and J is TRBJ1-6, with 7 bases aligning to TRBD1. V was pared by 6 bases and J by 7 bases, with 9 bases of the junction left unmatched. Germline V lookup: CDR1 MNHEY, CDR2 SVGAGI. The CDR3 covers 15 residues. The chain's CDR3 is CASRSYRGGNSPLHF. In DNA, the CDR3 is TGTGCCAGCAGAAGCTACAGGGGCGGCAATTCACCCCTCCACTTT.

There are a few counts of this clonotype. This chain uses TRBV12-5 with TRBJ2-3; 7 nucleotides align to TRBD1. This CDR3 has 15 amino acids. Losses at the gene ends were 5 bases for V and 5 bases for J; bases not matched to a gene: 10. Germline V gene data show CDR1 as LGHNT and CDR2 as FRNRAP. Here the CDR3 reads CASGPILGGLDTQYF. The DNA of the CDR3 is TGTGCTAGTGGTCCAATCCTAGGGGGCTTAGATACGCAGTATTTT.

This clonotype has at least ten counts. The chain joins TRBV11-3 to TRBJ2-3; 7 positions match TRBD2. Germline V gene sequence: CDR1 SGHNT, CDR2 YENEEA. CDR3 length equals 15 residues. The V gene end was trimmed by 3 bases and the J gene end by 2 bases; junction bases not matched to a gene: 5. The CDR3 region has the DNA TGTGCCAGCAGCTTCAGCGGGGCGACCACAGATACGCAGTATTTT. Protein: CASSFSGATTDTQYF.

This clonotype was counted between two and nine times. The V call is TRBV5-4, the J call TRBJ2-5; D is perhaps TRBD1 (6 bases). The CDR3 extends over 15 amino acids. Between the trimmed V and J ends, which lost 3 bases and 1 base, there was a span of 13 bases. Germline V gene lookup returns CDR1 SGHNT and CDR2 YYREEE (reference sequence). The CDR3 DNA follows: TGTGCCAGCAGCTCCGGGACAACGACCCAAGAGACCCAGTACTTC. This translates into CASSSGTTTQETQYF.

This clonotype came up many times. The chain uses TRBV2 and TRBJ2-2, with a weak D call TRBD1 (5 bases). The germline CDR1 and CDR2 sequences are SNHLY and FYNNEI. The V end lost 7 bases, the J end lost 2 bases, and 11 bases lay between the germline ends. The CDR3 spans 14 residues. CDR3 in DNA: TGTGCCAGCACCGGACAATCTAACACCGGGGAGCTGTTTTTT. This encodes CASTGQSNTGELFF.

This clonotype was counted ten times or more. This chain links TRBV7-9 with TRBJ2-5, with D perhaps TRBD1 or TRBD2 (6 bases each). Germline V gene lookup returns CDR1 SEHNR and CDR2 FQNEAQ (reference sequence). This CDR3 region has 15 residues. Between the trimmed V and J ends, which lost 8 bases and 2 bases, there was a span of 18 bases. CDR3 protein: CASSHSRGPQETQYF. CDR3 DNA sequence: TGTGCCAGCTCCCATAGTCGGGGGCCTCAAGAGACCCAGTACTTC.

The rearrangement uses TRBV13 and TRBJ1-2; 7 bases agree with TRBD1. Trimming removed 0 bases from V and 0 bases from J; junction bases left unmatched: 4. In germline, CDR1 is PRHDT, CDR2 FYEKMQ (reference sequence). This CDR3 comprises 16 residues. CDR3 protein: CASSLGGDSSNYGYTF. CDR3 nucleotide sequence: TGTGCCAGCAGCTTAGGGGGGGACAGTTCTAACTATGGCTACACCTTC.

This clonotype was observed a few times. The J gene is TRBJ1-1, the V gene TRBV20-1; TRBD1 agrees at 8 bases. This CDR3 has 12 amino acids. Germline CDR1 reads DFQATT; CDR2 reads SNEGSKA (reference sequence). The trim removed 6 bases at V and 4 bases at J, leaving 4 bases unmatched. The CDR3 sequence: CSAPGQGTEAFF. The CDR3 nucleotides read TGCAGTGCACCTGGACAGGGCACTGAAGCTTTCTTT.

This clonotype was seen at least ten times. The chain carries TRBV6-5 and TRBJ2-7; 10 bases line up with TRBD1. Germline CDR1 reads MNHEY; CDR2 reads SVGAGI. The CDR3 runs 13 residues. Germline trimming cut 6 bases from V and 6 bases from J; bases unmatched to any gene: 5. This CDR3 is CASSPGQGGEQYF. In DNA form, the CDR3 reads TGTGCCAGCAGCCCCGGACAGGGGGGCGAGCAGTACTTC.

This chain joins TRBV11-2 and TRBJ1-6, with D hard to call. The CDR3 loop spans 13 amino acids. Trimming pared 7 bases from V and 5 bases from J, leaving 9 bases between. The germline CDR1 and CDR2 sequences are SGHAT and FQNNGV. Written as DNA, the CDR3 is TGTGCCAGCACCAAAACTCATAATTCACCCCTCCACTTT. Protein product: CASTKTHNSPLHF.

This clonotype was found a few times. V is TRBV15 and J is TRBJ1-3; the D gene is possibly TRBD1 (6 bases). Trimming took 0 bases from V and 0 from J, leaving 15 bases between them. There are 18 residues in the CDR3. Germline V gene data show CDR1 as LNHNV and CDR2 as YYDKDF (reference sequence). This CDR3 is CATSRDRTASPSGNTIYF. As DNA, the CDR3 is TGTGCCACCAGCAGAGATAGGACAGCGAGTCCCTCTGGAAACACCATATATTTT. Combining the CDR3 with reference TRBV15 and TRBJ1-3 gives the whole variable domain DAMVIQNPRYQVTQFGKPVTLSCSQTLNHNVMYWYQQKSSQAPKLLFHYYDKDFNNEADTPDNFQSRRPNTSFCFLDIRSPGLGDTAMYLCATSRDRTASPSGNTIYFGEGSWLTVV.

This clonotype was recorded at least ten times. The chain links TRBV10-3 to TRBJ1-2; D unclear. Germline V gene data show CDR1 as ENHRY and CDR2 as SYGVKD. V lost 4 bases and J 4 bases, leaving 13 bases between the germline ends. The CDR3 runs 14 residues. The CDR3 spells CAISADKNFYGYTF. CDR3 sequence (DNA): TGTGCCATCAGTGCTGACAAAAACTTCTATGGCTACACCTTC.

This clonotype came up many times. This chain links TRBV4-1 with TRBJ1-2; maybe TRBD1 (5 bases). V shed 2 bases and J shed 4 bases, with 8 bases lying between them. CDR1 and CDR2 (germline): MGHRA, YSYEKL. There are 13 residues in the CDR3. CDR3 sequence reads: CASSQTGSYGYTF. The CDR3 region has the DNA TGCGCCAGCAGCCAAACAGGCAGCTATGGCTACACCTTC.

This chain connects TRBV5-1 to TRBJ2-3, with 12 bases fitting TRBD2. This CDR3 is built from 18 residues. V lost 1 base and J lost 8; bases outside the gene matches: 14. Germline V gene sequence: CDR1 SGHRS, CDR2 YFSETQ. The CDR3 DNA follows: TGCGCCAGCAGCTTGCTTGAGAAGACTAGCGGGGGAGCTGGTACGCAGTATTTT. It is translated as CASSLLEKTSGGAGTQYF.

This clonotype was counted between two and nine times. This sequence joins TRBV6-5 and TRBJ2-5; D is perhaps TRBD1 (6 bases). Germline loops: CDR1 MNHEY, CDR2 SVGAGI. The CDR3 covers 13 residues. Deletions cut 4 bases from V and 8 bases from J, with 14 bases between. This chain's CDR3 is CASSSQEGGTQYF. CDR3 nucleotides: TGTGCCAGCAGTTCGCAGGAAGGGGGAACCCAGTACTTC.

This chain connects TRBV25-1 to TRBJ1-1; maybe TRBD1 (5 bases). The CDR3 sequence is 21 residues long. The germline CDR1 and CDR2 sequences are MGHDK and SYGVNS. V was pared by 2 bases and J by 4 bases, with 32 bases between. CDR3 sequence reads: CASSEGRGGLIAPASRTEAFF. In DNA form, the CDR3 reads TGTGCCAGCAGTGAAGGCCGGGGGGGACTGATCGCCCCGGCCTCGCGCACTGAAGCTTTCTTT. Full variable domain (remainder filled in from reference TRBV25-1 and TRBJ1-1): EADIYQTPRYLVIGTGKKITLECSQTMGHDKMYWYQQDPGMELHLIHYSYGVNSTEKGDLSSESTVSRIRTEHFPLTLESARPSHTSQYLCASSEGRGGLIAPASRTEAFFGQGTRLTVV.

The chain uses TRBV27 and TRBJ2-5; D is ambiguous. CDR1 MNHEY and CDR2 SMNVEV come from the germline V gene (reference sequence). The CDR3 loop spans 14 amino acids. Between the trimmed V and J ends, which lost 0 bases and 1 base, there was a span of 6 bases. This chain's CDR3 is CASSLSAIQETQYF. The CDR3 DNA follows: TGTGCCAGCAGTTTATCAGCTATCCAAGAGACCCAGTACTTC.

This clonotype was seen a handful of times. V and J are TRBV7-8 and TRBJ2-5; 7 bases align to TRBD1. The CDR3 is 18 residues long. The V gene end was trimmed by 5 bases and the J gene end by 3 bases; junction bases not matched to a gene: 18. The germline V gene encodes CDR1 SGHVS and CDR2 FQNEAQ. CDR3 in amino acids: CASSPGRRTGIPKETQYF. The CDR3 nucleotides are TGTGCCAGCAGCCCTGGGCGTAGGACAGGAATACCAAAAGAGACCCAGTACTTC.

This clonotype has just a few counts. V usage is TRBV9 and J usage is TRBJ2-2; TRBD1 matches at 8 bases. The germline V gene encodes CDR1 SGDLS and CDR2 YYNGEE. This CDR3 comprises 16 residues. V gave up 4 bases and J gave up 6 bases; unmatched junction bases: 11. The CDR3 region is CASSPWTGSTPGELFF. The CDR3 DNA reads TGTGCCAGCAGCCCTTGGACAGGGTCAACACCCGGGGAGCTGTTTTTT.

This sequence joins TRBV29-1 and TRBJ1-4; possibly TRBD1 for D (5 bases). This CDR3 has 13 residues. Trimming cost V 5 bases and J 8 bases, with 15 bases left between them. Germline lookup yields CDR1 SQVTM and CDR2 ANQGSEA. This chain's CDR3 is CSVRQSEGEKLFF. The CDR3 DNA follows: TGCAGCGTTCGACAATCGGAGGGGGAAAAACTGTTTTTT.

This clonotype has at least ten counts. The chain uses TRBV7-2 and TRBJ2-3, with TRBD2 matching over 10 bases. V was pared by 5 bases and J by 5 bases, with 16 bases of the junction left unmatched. The CDR3 sequence is 18 residues long. The germline V gene encodes CDR1 SGHTA and CDR2 FQGNSA. The CDR3 sequence is CASSRQASGGAGGDTQYF. Here the CDR3 DNA reads TGTGCCAGCAGCCGCCAGGCGAGCGGGGGGGCCGGGGGAGATACGCAGTATTTT.